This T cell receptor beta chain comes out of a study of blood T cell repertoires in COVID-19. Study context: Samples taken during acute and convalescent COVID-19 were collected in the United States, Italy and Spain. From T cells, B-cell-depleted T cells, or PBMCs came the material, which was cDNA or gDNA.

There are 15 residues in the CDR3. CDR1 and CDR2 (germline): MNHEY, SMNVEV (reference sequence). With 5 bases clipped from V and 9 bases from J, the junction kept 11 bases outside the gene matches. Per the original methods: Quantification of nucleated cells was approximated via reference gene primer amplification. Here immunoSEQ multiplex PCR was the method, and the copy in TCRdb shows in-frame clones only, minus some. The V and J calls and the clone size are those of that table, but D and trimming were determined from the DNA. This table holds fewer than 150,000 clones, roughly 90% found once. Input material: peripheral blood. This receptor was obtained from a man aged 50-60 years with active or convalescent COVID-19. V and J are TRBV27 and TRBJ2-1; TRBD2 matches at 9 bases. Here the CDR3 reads CASSQPGLAAGEQFF. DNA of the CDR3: TGTGCCAGCAGTCAACCGGGACTAGCAGCGGGTGAGCAGTTCTTC.